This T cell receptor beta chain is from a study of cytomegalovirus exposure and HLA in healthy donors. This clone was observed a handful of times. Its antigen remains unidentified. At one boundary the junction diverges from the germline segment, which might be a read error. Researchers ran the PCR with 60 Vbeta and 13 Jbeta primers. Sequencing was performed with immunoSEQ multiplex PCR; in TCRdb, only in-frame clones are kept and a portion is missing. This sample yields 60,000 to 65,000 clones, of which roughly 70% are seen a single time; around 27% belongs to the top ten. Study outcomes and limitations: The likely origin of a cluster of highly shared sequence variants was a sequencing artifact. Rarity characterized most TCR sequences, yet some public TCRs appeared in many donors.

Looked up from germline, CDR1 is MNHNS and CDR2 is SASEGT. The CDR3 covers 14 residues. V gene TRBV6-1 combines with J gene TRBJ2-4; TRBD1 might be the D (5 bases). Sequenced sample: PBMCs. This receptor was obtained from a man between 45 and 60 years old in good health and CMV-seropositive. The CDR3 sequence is CATSEGWGPHIQYF. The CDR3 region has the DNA TGTGCCACCAGTGAAGGGTGGGGCCCCCACATTCAGTACTTC.